This paragraph reports one T cell receptor beta chain. The data derive from a study of blood T cell repertoires in COVID-19. Study in general: The United States, Italy and Spain provided the acute and convalescent COVID-19 samples. T cells, B-cell-depleted T cells, or PBMCs provided the cDNA or gDNA that served as material.

V lost 1 base and J lost 5, with 15 bases in between. Germline loops: CDR1 GTSNPN, CDR2 SVGIG (reference sequence). CDR3 size: 15 residues. Seattle patients were enrolled while actively infected and followed longitudinally. As handled by the study authors: Cell counts per sample came from amplifying reference gene primers. Some clones are missing from TCRdb's copy, which holds only in-frame ones; the method was immunoSEQ multiplex PCR. V and J calls and clone size are given by that table; D and trimming were obtained from the DNA. The repertoire holds a few hundred thousand clones, 85% to 90% seen once, with about 10% in the top ten.

The chain has TRBV30 and TRBJ1-5; the D gene is possibly TRBD1 (5 bases). The source material was peripheral blood. The receptor was isolated from a woman in her twenties or thirties with COVID-19, enrolled during active disease. DNA for the CDR3: TGTGCCTGGAGTGCCCCAACCGGGGGATATCAGCCCCAGCATTTT. Protein product: CAWSAPTGGYQPQHF.